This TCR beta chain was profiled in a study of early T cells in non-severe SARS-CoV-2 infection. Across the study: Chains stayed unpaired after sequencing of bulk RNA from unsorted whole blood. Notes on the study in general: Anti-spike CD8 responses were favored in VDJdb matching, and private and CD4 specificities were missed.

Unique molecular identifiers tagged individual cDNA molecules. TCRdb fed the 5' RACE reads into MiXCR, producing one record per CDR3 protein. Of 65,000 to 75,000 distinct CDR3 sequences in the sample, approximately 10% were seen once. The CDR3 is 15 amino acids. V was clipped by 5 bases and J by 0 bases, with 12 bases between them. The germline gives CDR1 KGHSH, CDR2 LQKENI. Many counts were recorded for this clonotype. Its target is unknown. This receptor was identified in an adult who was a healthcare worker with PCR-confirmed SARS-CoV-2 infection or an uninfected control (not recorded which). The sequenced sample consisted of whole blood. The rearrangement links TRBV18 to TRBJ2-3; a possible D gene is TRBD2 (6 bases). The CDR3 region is CASSDRGSSTDTQYF. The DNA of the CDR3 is TGTGCCAGCTCAGACCGGGGGTCTAGCACAGATACGCAGTATTTT.